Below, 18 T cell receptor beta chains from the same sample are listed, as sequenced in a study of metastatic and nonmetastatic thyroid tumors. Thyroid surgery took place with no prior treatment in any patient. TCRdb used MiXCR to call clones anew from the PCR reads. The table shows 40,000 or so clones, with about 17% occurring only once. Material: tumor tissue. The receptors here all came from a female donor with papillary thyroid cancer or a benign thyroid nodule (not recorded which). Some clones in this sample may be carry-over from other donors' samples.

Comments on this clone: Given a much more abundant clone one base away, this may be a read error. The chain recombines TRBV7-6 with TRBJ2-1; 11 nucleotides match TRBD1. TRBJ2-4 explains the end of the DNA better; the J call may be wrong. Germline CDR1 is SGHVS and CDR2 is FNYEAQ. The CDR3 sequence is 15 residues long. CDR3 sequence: CASSRGTGGSNIQYF. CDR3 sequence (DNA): TGTGCCAGCAGCAGAGGGACAGGGGGATCGAACATTCAGTACTTC.

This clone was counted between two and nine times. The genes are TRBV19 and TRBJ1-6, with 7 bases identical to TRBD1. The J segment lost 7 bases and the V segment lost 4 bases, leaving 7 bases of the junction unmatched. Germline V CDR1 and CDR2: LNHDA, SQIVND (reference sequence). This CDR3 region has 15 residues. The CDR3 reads CASSNQGGWNSPLHF. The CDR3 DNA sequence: TGTGCCAGTAGTAATCAGGGGGGATGGAATTCACCCCTCCACTTT.

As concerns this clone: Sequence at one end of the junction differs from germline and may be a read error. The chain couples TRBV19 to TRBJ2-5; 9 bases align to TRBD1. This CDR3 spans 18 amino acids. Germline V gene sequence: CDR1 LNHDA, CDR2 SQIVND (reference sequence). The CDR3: CVSSIRDRVFVGQETQYF. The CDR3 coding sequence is TGTGTCAGTAGTATACGGGACAGGGTTTTCGTGGGCCAAGAGACCCAGTACTTC.

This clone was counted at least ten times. CDR3: CASTLGRGTDTQYF. DNA of the CDR3: TGTGCCAGCACCCTAGGGAGGGGAACAGATACGCAGTATTTT. The chain couples TRBV6-1 to TRBJ2-3; 7 bases are a match to TRBD2. This CDR3 is built from 14 residues. With 7 bases clipped from V and 3 bases from J, the junction kept 7 bases outside the gene matches. Germline V gene lookup returns CDR1 MNHNS and CDR2 SASEGT.

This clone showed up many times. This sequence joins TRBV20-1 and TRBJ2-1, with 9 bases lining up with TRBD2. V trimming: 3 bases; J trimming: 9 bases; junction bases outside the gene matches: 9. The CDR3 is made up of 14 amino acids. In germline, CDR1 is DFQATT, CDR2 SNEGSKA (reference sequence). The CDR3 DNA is TGCAGTGCTAGTAGCGGGGGCCCAGGTGGTGAGCAGTTCTTC. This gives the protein CSASSGGPGGEQFF.

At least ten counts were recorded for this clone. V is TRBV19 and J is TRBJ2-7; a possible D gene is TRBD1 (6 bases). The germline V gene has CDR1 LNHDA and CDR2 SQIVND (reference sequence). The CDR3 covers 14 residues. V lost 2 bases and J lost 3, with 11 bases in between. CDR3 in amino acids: CASSIPGQRYEQYF. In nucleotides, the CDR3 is TGTGCCAGTAGTATACCGGGACAACGCTACGAGCAGTACTTC.

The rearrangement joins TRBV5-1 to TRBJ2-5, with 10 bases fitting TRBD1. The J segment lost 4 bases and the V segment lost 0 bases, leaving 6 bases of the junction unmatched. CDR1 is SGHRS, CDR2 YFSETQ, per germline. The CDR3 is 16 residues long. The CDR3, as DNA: TGCGCCAGCAGCTTGGGAGGGACAGGGGTCTCAGAGACCCAGTACTTC. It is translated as CASSLGGTGVSETQYF.

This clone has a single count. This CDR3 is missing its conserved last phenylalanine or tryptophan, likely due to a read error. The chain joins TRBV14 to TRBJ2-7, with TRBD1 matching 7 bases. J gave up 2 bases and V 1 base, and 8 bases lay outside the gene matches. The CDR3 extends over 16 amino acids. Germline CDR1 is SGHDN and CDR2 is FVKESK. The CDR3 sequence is CASSQGADRTTYEQYL. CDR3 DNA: TGTGCCAGCAGCCAAGGGGCGGACAGGACCACCTACGAGCAGTACCTC.

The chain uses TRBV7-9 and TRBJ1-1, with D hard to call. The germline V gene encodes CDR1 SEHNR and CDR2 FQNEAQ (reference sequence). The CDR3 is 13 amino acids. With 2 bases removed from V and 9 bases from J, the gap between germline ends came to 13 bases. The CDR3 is CASSLTSERKAFF. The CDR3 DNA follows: TGTGCCAGCAGCTTAACCAGTGAGAGGAAAGCTTTCTTT.

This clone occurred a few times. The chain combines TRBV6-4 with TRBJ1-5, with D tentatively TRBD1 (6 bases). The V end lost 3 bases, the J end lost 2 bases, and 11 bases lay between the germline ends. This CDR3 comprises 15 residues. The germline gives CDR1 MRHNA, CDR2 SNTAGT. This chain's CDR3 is CASSEGSGGNQPQHF. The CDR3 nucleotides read TGTGCCAGCAGTGAGGGGTCAGGGGGCAATCAGCCCCAGCATTTT.

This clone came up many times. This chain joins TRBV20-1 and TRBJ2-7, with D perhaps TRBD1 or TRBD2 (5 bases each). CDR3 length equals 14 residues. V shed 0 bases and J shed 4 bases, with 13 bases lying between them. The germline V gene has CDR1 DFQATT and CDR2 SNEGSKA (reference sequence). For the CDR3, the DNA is TGCAGTGCTAGAGATTGGGGGATACCTTACGAGCAGTACTTC. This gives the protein CSARDWGIPYEQYF.

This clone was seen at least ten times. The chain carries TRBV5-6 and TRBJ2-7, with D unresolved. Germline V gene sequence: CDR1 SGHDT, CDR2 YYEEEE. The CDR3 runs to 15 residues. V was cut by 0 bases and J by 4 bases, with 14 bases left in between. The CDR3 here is CASSLGGPVSYEQYF. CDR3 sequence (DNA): TGTGCCAGCAGCTTGGGAGGTCCGGTTAGTTACGAGCAGTACTTC.

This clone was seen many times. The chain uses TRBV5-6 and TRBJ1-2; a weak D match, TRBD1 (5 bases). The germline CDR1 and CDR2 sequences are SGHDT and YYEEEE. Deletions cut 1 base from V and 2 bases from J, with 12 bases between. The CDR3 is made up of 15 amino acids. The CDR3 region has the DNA TGTGCCAGCAGCTTGCCCCTCCGGGACAACTATGGCTACACCTTC. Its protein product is CASSLPLRDNYGYTF.

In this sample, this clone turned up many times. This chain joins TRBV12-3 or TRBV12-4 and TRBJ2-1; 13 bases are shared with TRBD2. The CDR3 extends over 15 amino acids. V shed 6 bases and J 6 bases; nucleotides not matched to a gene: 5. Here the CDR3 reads CASRSLAGGFNEQFF. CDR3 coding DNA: TGTGCCAGCAGGTCACTAGCGGGAGGGTTCAATGAGCAGTTCTTC.

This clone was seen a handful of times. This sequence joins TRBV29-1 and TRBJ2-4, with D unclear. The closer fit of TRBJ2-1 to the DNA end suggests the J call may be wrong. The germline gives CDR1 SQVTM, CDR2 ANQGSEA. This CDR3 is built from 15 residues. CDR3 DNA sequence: TGCAGCGTGACCGGGTCCCGCCATATTGTCGATGAGCAGTTCTTC. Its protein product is CSVTGSRHIVDEQFF.

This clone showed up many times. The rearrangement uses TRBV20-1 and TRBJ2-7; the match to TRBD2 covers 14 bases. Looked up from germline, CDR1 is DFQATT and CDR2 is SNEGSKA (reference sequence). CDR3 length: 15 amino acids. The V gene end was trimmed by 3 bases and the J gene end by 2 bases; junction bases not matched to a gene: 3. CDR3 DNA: TGCAGTGCTAGCTGGGGACTAGCGGGGGCCTACGAGCAGTACTTC. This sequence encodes CSASWGLAGAYEQYF.

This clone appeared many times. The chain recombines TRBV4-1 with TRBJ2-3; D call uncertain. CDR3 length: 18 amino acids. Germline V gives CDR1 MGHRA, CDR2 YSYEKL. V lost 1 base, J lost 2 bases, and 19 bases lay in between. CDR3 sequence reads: CASSQGLTGPEFTDTQYF. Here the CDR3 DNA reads TGCGCCAGCAGCCAAGGACTGACCGGGCCGGAATTCACAGATACGCAGTATTTT.

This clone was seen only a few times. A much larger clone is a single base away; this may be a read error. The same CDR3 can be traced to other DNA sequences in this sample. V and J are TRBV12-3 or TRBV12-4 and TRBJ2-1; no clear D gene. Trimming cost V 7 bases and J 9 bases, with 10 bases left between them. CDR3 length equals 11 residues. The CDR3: CASTTGSEQFF. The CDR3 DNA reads TGTGCCAGCACCACGGGTAGTGAGCAGTTCTTC.